One and the same sample provided the 5 T cell receptor beta chains below, sequenced in a study of response to subunit inactivated influenza vaccine. TCRdb used MiXCR to reprocess the RT-PCR reads, holding one entry per CDR3 protein. The repertoire has 400,000 to 650,000 distinct CDR3 sequences, around 7.7% of them found once; the top ten carry around 13%. Sequencing was performed on PBMCs from blood, taken about 23 months after vaccination. These receptors were obtained from a man between 50 and 75 years old who received an inactivated influenza vaccine.

This clonotype came up a few times. V and J are TRBV19 and TRBJ2-1; 12 bases are a match to TRBD2. CDR1 and CDR2 (germline): LNHDA, SQIVND (reference sequence). The CDR3 has 15 residues. The V and J ends lost 10 bases and 6 bases, in that order; junction bases with no gene match: 10. Written as DNA, the CDR3 is TGTGCCACGCGCCCGACTAGCGGGGGAGGCAATGAGCAGTTCTTC. It encodes CATRPTSGGGNEQFF.

In its sample, this clonotype was seen many times. This chain connects TRBV29-1 to TRBJ2-5; D perhaps matches TRBD2 (5 bases). The CDR3 extends over 13 amino acids. V was trimmed by 2 bases and J by 1 base, leaving 8 bases between them. The germline V gene encodes CDR1 SQVTM and CDR2 ANQGSEA. The CDR3: CSVERRLQETQYF. In DNA form, the CDR3 reads TGCAGCGTTGAAAGGAGGCTCCAAGAGACCCAGTACTTC.

This clonotype was counted a few times. This chain links TRBV3-1 with TRBJ2-7; possibly TRBD1 for D (5 bases). CDR3 length: 15 residues. The germline CDR1 and CDR2 sequences are LGHDT and YNNKEL (reference sequence). V lost 1 base, J lost 2 bases, and 12 bases lay in between. CDR3 nucleotides: TGTGCCAGCAGCCAAGCTGGGGCAGAGCCCTACGAGCAGTACTTC. This translates into CASSQAGAEPYEQYF.

The V gene is TRBV5-1, the J gene TRBJ2-2, with D perhaps matching TRBD1 or TRBD2 (6 bases each). The germline V gene has CDR1 SGHRS and CDR2 YFSETQ. V lost 4 bases and J lost 4, with 17 bases in between. This CDR3 is 16 amino acids long. The CDR3 region is CASSDPGGGRTGELFF. CDR3 bases: TGCGCCAGCAGCGACCCAGGTGGGGGGCGCACCGGGGAGCTGTTTTTT.

This sequence joins TRBV4-1 and TRBJ2-5; unclear D gene. CDR1 MGHRA and CDR2 YSYEKL come from the germline V gene. The V and J ends lost 4 bases and 5 bases respectively, with 14 bases between them. The CDR3 loop spans 14 amino acids. CDR3 region: CASSPSLGYETQYF. The CDR3 DNA sequence: TGCGCCAGCAGCCCATCCTTGGGCTATGAGACCCAGTACTTC.